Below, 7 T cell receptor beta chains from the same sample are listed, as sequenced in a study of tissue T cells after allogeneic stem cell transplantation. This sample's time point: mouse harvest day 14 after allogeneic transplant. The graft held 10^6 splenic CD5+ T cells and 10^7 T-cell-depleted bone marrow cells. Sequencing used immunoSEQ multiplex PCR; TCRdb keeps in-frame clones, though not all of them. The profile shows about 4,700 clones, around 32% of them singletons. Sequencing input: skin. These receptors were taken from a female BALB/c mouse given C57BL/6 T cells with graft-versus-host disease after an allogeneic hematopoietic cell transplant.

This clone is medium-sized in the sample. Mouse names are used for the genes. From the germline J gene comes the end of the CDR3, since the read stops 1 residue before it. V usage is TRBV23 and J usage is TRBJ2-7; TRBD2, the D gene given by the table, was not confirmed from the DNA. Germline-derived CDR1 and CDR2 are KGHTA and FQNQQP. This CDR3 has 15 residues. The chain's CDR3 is CSSSQSRGGSYEQYF. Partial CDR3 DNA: TGCTCCAGCAGTCAATCGAGGGGGGGCTCCTATGAACAGTAC. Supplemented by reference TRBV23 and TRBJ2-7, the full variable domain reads DAAVTQKPRYLIKMKGQEAEMKCIPEKGHTAVFWYQQKQSKELKFLIYFQNQQPLDQIDMVKERFSAVCPSSSLCSLGIRTCEAEDSALYLCSSSQSRGGSYEQYFGPGTRLTVL.

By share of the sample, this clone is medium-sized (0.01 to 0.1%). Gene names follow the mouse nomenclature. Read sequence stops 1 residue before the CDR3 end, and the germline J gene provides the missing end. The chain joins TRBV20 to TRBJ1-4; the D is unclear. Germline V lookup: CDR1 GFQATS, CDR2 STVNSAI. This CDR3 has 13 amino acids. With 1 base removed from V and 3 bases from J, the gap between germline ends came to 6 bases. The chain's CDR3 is CGARASTNERLFF. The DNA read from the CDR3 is TGTGGTGCTAGGGCCTCAACCAACGAAAGATTATTT.

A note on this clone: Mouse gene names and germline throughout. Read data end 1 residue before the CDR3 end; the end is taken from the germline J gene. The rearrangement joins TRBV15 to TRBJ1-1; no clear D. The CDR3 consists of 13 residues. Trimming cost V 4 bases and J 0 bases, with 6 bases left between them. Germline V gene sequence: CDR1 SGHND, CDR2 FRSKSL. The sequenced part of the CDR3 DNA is TGTGCCAGCAGTTCTCAGTCAAACACAGAAGTCTTC. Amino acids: CASSSQSNTEVF. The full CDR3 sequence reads CASSSQSNTEVFF.

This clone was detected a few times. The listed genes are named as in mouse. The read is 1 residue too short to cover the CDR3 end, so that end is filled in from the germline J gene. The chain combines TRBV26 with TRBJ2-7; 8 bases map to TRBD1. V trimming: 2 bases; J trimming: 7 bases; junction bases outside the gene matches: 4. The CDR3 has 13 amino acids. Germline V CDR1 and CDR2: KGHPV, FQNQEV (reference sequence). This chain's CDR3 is CASSLPGGGEQYF. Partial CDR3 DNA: TGTGCCAGCAGTCTGCCAGGGGGCGGCGAACAGTAC.

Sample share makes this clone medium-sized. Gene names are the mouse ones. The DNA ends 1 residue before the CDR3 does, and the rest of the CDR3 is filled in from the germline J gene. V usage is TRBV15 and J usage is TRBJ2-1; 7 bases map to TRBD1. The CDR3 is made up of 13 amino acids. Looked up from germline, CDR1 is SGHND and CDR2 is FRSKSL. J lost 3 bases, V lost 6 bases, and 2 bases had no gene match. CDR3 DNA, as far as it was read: TGTGCCAGCAGGACAGGGACCTATGCTGAGCAGTTC. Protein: CASRTGTYAEQF. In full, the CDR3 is CASRTGTYAEQFF.

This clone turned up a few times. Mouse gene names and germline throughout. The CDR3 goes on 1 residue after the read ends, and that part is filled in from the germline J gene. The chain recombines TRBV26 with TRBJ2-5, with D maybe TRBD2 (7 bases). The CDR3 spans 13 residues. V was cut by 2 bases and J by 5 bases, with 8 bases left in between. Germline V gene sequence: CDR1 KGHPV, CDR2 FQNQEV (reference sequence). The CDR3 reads CASSLGGLDTQYF. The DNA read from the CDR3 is TGTGCCAGCAGTCTGGGGGGGCTAGACACCCAGTAC.

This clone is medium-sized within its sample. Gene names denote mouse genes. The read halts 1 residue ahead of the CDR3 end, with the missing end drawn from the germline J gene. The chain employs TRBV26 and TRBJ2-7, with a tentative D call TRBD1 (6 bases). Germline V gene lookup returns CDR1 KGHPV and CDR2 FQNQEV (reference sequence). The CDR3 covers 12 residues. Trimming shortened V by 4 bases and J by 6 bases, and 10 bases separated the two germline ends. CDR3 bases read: TGTGCCAGCAGTCCACACAGGGTTGAACAGTAC. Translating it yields CASSPHRVEQY. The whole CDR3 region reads CASSPHRVEQYF.